This T cell receptor (beta chain) derives from a study of T-cell memory formation after mild COVID-19. Study-wide results and caveats: Clones contracting over day 15 to 85 were CD4/CD8 balanced, with later expanders leaning CD4+.

Each CDR3 protein gets one entry after TCRdb re-called the 5' RACE reads with MiXCR. The sample holds 250,000 to 400,000 distinct CDR3 sequences, 14% seen once. On this clonotype: The antigen is not known.

Germline trimming cut 6 bases from V and 2 bases from J; bases unmatched to any gene: 4. Per the germline V gene, CDR1 is MNHEY and CDR2 is SVGEGT. The CDR3 spans 13 residues. The receptor comes from a man aged 18-30 years who had mild COVID-19 (a few samples of this study predate the infection). Cell type and time point are not known. Sequencing input: PBMCs or a T cell subset sorted from them (not recorded which). The chain carries TRBV6-2 or TRBV6-3 and TRBJ2-7, with 7 bases that match TRBD1. CDR3 residues: CASRSRGTYEQYV. As DNA, the CDR3 is TGTGCCAGCAGAAGCAGGGGGACCTACGAGCAGTACGTC.